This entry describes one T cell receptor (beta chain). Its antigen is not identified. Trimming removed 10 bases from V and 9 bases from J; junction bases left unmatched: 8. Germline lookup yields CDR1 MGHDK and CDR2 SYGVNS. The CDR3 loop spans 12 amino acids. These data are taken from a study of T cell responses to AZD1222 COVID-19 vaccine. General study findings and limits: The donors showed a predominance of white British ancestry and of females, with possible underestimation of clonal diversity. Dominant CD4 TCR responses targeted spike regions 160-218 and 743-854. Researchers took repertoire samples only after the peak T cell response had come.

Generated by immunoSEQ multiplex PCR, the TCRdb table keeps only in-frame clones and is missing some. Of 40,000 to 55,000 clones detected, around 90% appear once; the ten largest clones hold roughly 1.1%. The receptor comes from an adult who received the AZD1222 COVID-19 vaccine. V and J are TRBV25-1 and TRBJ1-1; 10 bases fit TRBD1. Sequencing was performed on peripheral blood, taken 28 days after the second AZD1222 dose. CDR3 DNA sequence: TGTGCCACCGGGACAGGGGACAATCAAGCTTTCTTT. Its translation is CATGTGDNQAFF. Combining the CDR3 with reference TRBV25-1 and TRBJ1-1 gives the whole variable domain EADIYQTPRYLVIGTGKKITLECSQTMGHDKMYWYQQDPGMELHLIHYSYGVNSTEKGDLSSESTVSRIRTEHFPLTLESARPSHTSQYLCATGTGDNQAFFGQGTRLTVV.